This is a list of T cell receptor beta chains from one sample in a study of blood T cell repertoires in COVID-19. Repertoires were generated with immunoSEQ multiplex PCR, while TCRdb's copy carries only in-frame clones and drops some. The sample yields about 170,000 clones, almost 85% seen once. Sequenced sample: peripheral blood. These TCRs come from a woman aged 80 or over with COVID-19, enrolled during active disease. Both conserved end residues are part of each CDR3. The order of the fields is D gene, V gene, clone size, J gene, CDR3 length, CDR3 protein, CDR3 DNA. The D gene is left open where the match is weak. Part of the rows lack a size; the others show once, few, many or a class for expanded clones.

D: TRBD1; V: TRBV9; size: -; J: TRBJ1-2; length: 16; CDR3: CASSVPLGGTNYGYTF; DNA: TGTGCCAGCAGCGTACCACTAGGGGGCACTAACTATGGCTACACCTTC
D: -; V: TRBV18; size: -; J: TRBJ2-1; length: 15; CDR3: CASSHTLVQDNEQFF; DNA: TGTGCCAGCTCACATACCTTAGTTCAGGACAATGAGCAGTTCTTC
D: TRBD1; V: TRBV18; size: once; J: TRBJ2-5; length: 17; CDR3: CASSPTGQGANEETQYF; DNA: TGTGCCAGCTCACCGACGGGACAGGGGGCAAACGAAGAGACCCAGTACTTC
D: -; V: TRBV3-1/TRBV3-2; size: -; J: TRBJ1-4; length: 16; CDR3: CASSQATRAGSEKLFF; DNA: TGTGCCAGCAGCCAAGCAACCCGGGCCGGGAGTGAAAAACTGTTTTTT
D: -; V: TRBV18; size: -; J: TRBJ1-6; length: 15; CDR3: CASSDFSTYNSPLHF; DNA: TGTGCCAGCTCAGACTTCAGCACCTATAATTCACCCCTCCACTTT
D: -; V: TRBV18; size: -; J: TRBJ2-5; length: 16; CDR3: CASSPRTGGTQETQYF; DNA: TGTGCCAGCTCACCAAGAACAGGCGGCACCCAAGAGACCCAGTACTTC
D: -; V: TRBV2; size: -; J: TRBJ1-1; length: 14; CDR3: CASSWGGQLTEAFF; DNA: TGTGCCAGCAGTTGGGGGGGGCAACTCACTGAAGCTTTCTTT
D: -; V: TRBV6-6; size: once; J: TRBJ2-7; length: 15; CDR3: CASSYRPAGPNEQYF; DNA: TGTGCCAGCAGTTACCGGCCGGCGGGGCCCAACGAGCAGTACTTC
D: -; V: TRBV6-5; size: -; J: TRBJ2-3; length: 13; CDR3: CASITPGTDTQYF; DNA: TGTGCCAGCATCACTCCCGGCACAGATACGCAGTATTTT
D: TRBD1; V: TRBV7-2; size: -; J: TRBJ1-4; length: 15; CDR3: CASSSSSTGVEKLFF; DNA: TGTGCCAGCAGCTCCTCCTCGACAGGGGTTGAAAAACTGTTTTTT
D: -; V: TRBV5-1; size: few; J: TRBJ1-5; length: 14; CDR3: CASSLGGLNQPQHF; DNA: TGCGCCAGCAGCTTGGGCGGGCTCAATCAGCCCCAGCATTTT
D: TRBD2; V: TRBV9; size: -; J: TRBJ2-1; length: 17; CDR3: CASSGGLALSSYNEQFF; DNA: TGTGCCAGCAGCGGAGGACTAGCGCTGAGCTCCTACAATGAGCAGTTCTTC
D: -; V: TRBV18; size: -; J: TRBJ1-4; length: 17; CDR3: CASSPGWQGTTNEKLFF; DNA: TGTGCCAGCTCACCAGGGTGGCAGGGAACAACTAATGAAAAACTGTTTTTT
D: -; V: TRBV6-1; size: few; J: TRBJ2-1; length: 12; CDR3: CASNAGFNEQFF; DNA: TGTGCCAGCAACGCAGGGTTCAATGAGCAGTTCTTC
D: -; V: TRBV30; size: -; J: TRBJ2-3; length: 14; CDR3: CASTLRRDTDTQYF; DNA: TGTGCCTCCACCCTCCGGCGGGACACAGATACGCAGTATTTT
D: -; V: TRBV30; size: -; J: TRBJ2-5; length: 13; CDR3: CAWNPDNQETQYF; DNA: TGTGCCTGGAACCCCGACAACCAAGAGACCCAGTACTTC
D: -; V: TRBV6-5; size: -; J: TRBJ1-1; length: 12; CDR3: CATTTTNTEAFF; DNA: TGTGCCACCACGACAACGAACACTGAAGCTTTCTTT
D: TRBD1; V: TRBV5-1; size: -; J: TRBJ2-7; length: 14; CDR3: CASSSRTGGTEQYF; DNA: TGCGCCAGCAGCTCCAGGACAGGGGGAACAGAGCAGTACTTC
D: TRBD1; V: TRBV10-3; size: -; J: TRBJ2-6; length: 13; CDR3: CATRTGGANVLTF; DNA: TGTGCCACGCGGACAGGTGGGGCCAACGTCCTGACTTTC
D: -; V: TRBV18; size: -; J: TRBJ1-5; length: 15; CDR3: CASSPSMRGDQPQHF; DNA: TGTGCCAGCTCACCAAGTATGCGGGGGGATCAGCCCCAGCATTTT
D: -; V: TRBV11-2; size: -; J: TRBJ1-2; length: 15; CDR3: CASSLDGTIFYGYTF; DNA: TGTGCCAGCAGCTTAGACGGGACAATATTCTATGGCTACACCTTC
D: -; V: TRBV6-2/TRBV6-3; size: -; J: TRBJ2-2; length: 15; CDR3: CASSSPRYPPRELFF; DNA: TGTGCCAGCAGTTCCCCCCGGTATCCTCCCAGGGAGCTGTTTTTT
D: TRBD1; V: TRBV2; size: -; J: TRBJ1-2; length: 13; CDR3: CASSLTGGIGYTF; DNA: TGTGCCAGCAGTCTGACAGGGGGTATAGGCTACACCTTC
D: -; V: TRBV5-1; size: -; J: TRBJ2-5; length: 12; CDR3: CASSSPGETQYF; DNA: TGCGCCAGCAGCTCTCCAGGGGAGACCCAGTACTTC
D: -; V: TRBV6-5; size: -; J: TRBJ1-5; length: 15; CDR3: CASSLQGVGNQPQHF; DNA: TGTGCCAGCAGTCTTCAGGGTGTAGGCAATCAGCCCCAGCATTTT
D: -; V: TRBV5-1; size: once; J: TRBJ1-2; length: 15; CDR3: CASSPEVGANYGYTF; DNA: TGCGCCAGCAGCCCCGAGGTCGGAGCTAACTATGGCTACACCTTC
D: -; V: TRBV7-7; size: few; J: TRBJ2-2; length: 15; CDR3: CASSLDRRGTGELFF; DNA: TGTGCTAGCAGCTTAGACCGAAGGGGGACCGGGGAGCTGTTTTTT
D: -; V: TRBV4-3; size: -; J: TRBJ2-5; length: 15; CDR3: CASSQGIGVGETQYF; DNA: TGCGCCAGCAGCCAAGGAATAGGGGTGGGAGAGACCCAGTACTTC
D: TRBD1; V: TRBV27; size: many; J: TRBJ1-2; length: 13; CDR3: CASRPTGMNGYTF; DNA: TGTGCCAGCAGACCGACAGGGATGAATGGCTACACCTTC